These 16 T cell receptor beta chains share one sample of origin, sequenced in a study of blood T cell repertoires in COVID-19 (dated by TCRdb to 2019 to 2021). Library creation used the immunoSEQ multiplex PCR assay. Held by TCRdb, this immuneACCESS table contains in-frame sequences only and omits some clones. Under half of the omission traces to an unresolved V gene where checked; the cause of the rest is unknown. This sample lists about 80,000 clones; around 83% were detected once. The ten largest clonotypes hold around 9% of the sample. The specimen was peripheral blood. Receptors originate from a human donor in a cohort sampled during active COVID-19.

The chain joins TRBV9 to TRBJ2-4; tentative D call: TRBD2 (7 bases). The CDR3 is made up of 13 amino acids. The V gene lost 4 bases and the J gene lost 10 bases, with 15 bases spanning the gap. Germline V gives CDR1 SGDLS, CDR2 YYNGEE. The CDR3 region is CASSTHREGIQYF. In nucleotides, the CDR3 is TGTGCCAGCAGCACCCACAGGGAGGGGATTCAGTACTTC.

The V gene is TRBV28, the J gene TRBJ2-7, with 9 bases that match TRBD1. V lost 5 bases, J lost 4 bases, and 9 bases stayed unmatched. From germline, CDR1 is MDHEN and CDR2 SYDVKM. The CDR3 is 15 residues long. Here the CDR3 DNA reads TGTGCCAGCAGTGCTACAGGGGGCGCAGTTTACGAGCAGTACTTC. This codes for CASSATGGAVYEQYF.

The chain uses TRBV6-1 and TRBJ1-1; a possible D gene is TRBD1 (6 bases). The germline gives CDR1 MNHNS, CDR2 SASEGT. V was pared by 2 bases and J by 1 base, with 11 bases between. The CDR3 covers 15 residues. In DNA form, the CDR3 reads TGTGCCAGCAGTGAACTAGGACAGAAGAACACTGAAGCTTTCTTT. Its protein is CASSELGQKNTEAFF.

This chain links TRBV6-5 with TRBJ1-1; TRBD1 is a possible D gene (5 bases). This CDR3 spans 13 amino acids. Germline loops: CDR1 MNHEY, CDR2 SVGAGI. Trimming took off 2 bases at V and 1 base at J, with 5 bases between the two ends. DNA for the CDR3: TGTGCCAGCAGTTACGGACAGAACACTGAAGCTTTCTTT. This sequence encodes CASSYGQNTEAFF.

V is TRBV3-1 (or the pseudogene TRBV3-2) and J is TRBJ2-5; perhaps TRBD2 as D (5 bases). Looked up from germline, CDR1 is LGHDT and CDR2 is YNNKEL (reference sequence). The CDR3 contains 14 residues. The germline V and J ends were trimmed by 3 bases and 1 base, with 9 bases remaining between them. DNA of the CDR3: TGTGCCAGCAGCCACCTGGACTCCCAAGAGACCCAGTACTTC. This encodes CASSHLDSQETQYF.

This clone appeared once. The chain uses TRBV9 and TRBJ2-5; 16 nucleotides match TRBD2. Germline assignment: CDR1 SGDLS and CDR2 YYNGEE. This CDR3 is built from 20 residues. Trimming at V came to 3 bases and at J to 5 bases, leaving 16 bases not matched to a gene. CDR3 DNA: TGTGCCAGCAGCGCCAGAAGGACGGGACTAGCGGGAGGGCCGGGGGAGACCCAGTACTTC. Its protein product is CASSARRTGLAGGPGETQYF.

The chain carries TRBV20-1 and TRBJ2-4, with 7 bases identical to TRBD2. Losses at the gene ends were 3 bases for V and 7 bases for J; bases not matched to a gene: 9. CDR3 length equals 14 residues. The germline CDR1 and CDR2 sequences are DFQATT and SNEGSKA (reference sequence). CDR3 region: CSASPPGRGNIQYF. The DNA for the CDR3 is TGCAGTGCTAGTCCCCCAGGGAGGGGTAACATTCAGTACTTC.

The gene calls are TRBV30 and TRBJ1-6; possible D gene TRBD1, 5 bases. This CDR3 comprises 12 residues. Germline CDR1 is GTSNPN and CDR2 is SVGIG (reference sequence). V was cut by 3 bases and J by 10 bases, with 10 bases left in between. This chain's CDR3 is CAWSREGSPLHF. The CDR3 bases are TGTGCCTGGAGCAGGGAGGGATCACCCCTCCACTTT.

A few counts support this clone. The chain employs TRBV9 and TRBJ1-5; the match to TRBD1 covers 10 bases. Germline assignment: CDR1 SGDLS and CDR2 YYNGEE. With V trimmed by 2 bases and J by 1 base, 3 bases remained unmatched. This CDR3 is built from 16 residues. CDR3 region: CASSVGTGVSNQPQHF. CDR3 in DNA: TGTGCCAGCAGCGTCGGGACAGGGGTAAGCAATCAGCCCCAGCATTTT.

This chain joins TRBV12-3 or TRBV12-4 and TRBJ2-7, with D possibly being TRBD2 (5 bases). The CDR3 is 11 amino acids. This CDR3 is CGGGGSYEQYF. CDR3 DNA: TGTGGTGGTGGAGGCTCCTACGAGCAGTACTTC.

The CDR3 nucleotides read TGTGCCAGCAGTCAACTTCTCAGGGACCAAGAGACCCAGTACTTC. Its translation is CASSQLLRDQETQYF. The chain combines TRBV6-2 or TRBV6-3 with TRBJ2-5, with D possibly matching TRBD1 (5 bases). The germline gives CDR1 MNHEY, CDR2 SVGEGT. V was shortened by 5 bases and J by 0 bases, with 13 bases between the two germline ends. The CDR3 sequence is 15 residues long.

The V call is TRBV5-4, the J call TRBJ2-7; tentative D call: TRBD1 (6 bases). The CDR3 runs 15 residues. V was trimmed by 4 bases and J by 4 bases, leaving 18 bases between them. Germline V lookup: CDR1 SGHNT, CDR2 YYREEE (reference sequence). CDR3 nucleotide sequence: TGTGCCAGCAGCCCTGACAGGAGGAGTGGTTACGAGCAGTACTTC. Translating it yields CASSPDRRSGYEQYF. Complete variable domain (other parts from reference TRBV5-4 and TRBJ2-7): ETGVTQSPTHLIKTRGQQVTLRCSSQSGHNTVSWYQQALGQGPQFIFQYYREEENGRGNFPPRFSGLQFPNYSSELNVNALELDDSALYLCASSPDRRSGYEQYFGPGTRLTVT.

The V gene is TRBV4-1, the J gene TRBJ2-1, with TRBD2 identical over 7 bases. The CDR3 runs to 16 residues. CDR1 is MGHRA, CDR2 YSYEKL, per germline. The J segment lost 3 bases and the V segment lost 2 bases, leaving 7 bases of the junction unmatched. The CDR3 sequence: CASSQTTSENYNEQFF. CDR3 coding DNA: TGCGCCAGCAGCCAAACAACTAGCGAGAACTACAATGAGCAGTTCTTC.

This clone showed up just once. The chain joins TRBV10-3 to TRBJ2-2; TRBD2 matches 8 bases. Looked up from germline, CDR1 is ENHRY and CDR2 is SYGVKD. The length of the CDR3 is 15 residues. V shed 4 bases, J shed 3 bases, and the junction held 4 bases outside the gene matches. In DNA form, the CDR3 reads TGTGCCATCAGTGCCGTGACTAGCGACACCGGGGAGCTGTTTTTT. It is translated as CAISAVTSDTGELFF.

The V call is TRBV30, the J call TRBJ1-2; 7 nucleotides match TRBD1. CDR1 GTSNPN and CDR2 SVGIG come from the germline V gene (reference sequence). V lost 5 bases to trimming and J lost 7 bases; unmatched junction nucleotides: 16. This CDR3 has 15 residues. The CDR3: CAWRAGGQPRGGYTF. CDR3 in DNA: TGTGCCTGGCGGGCAGGGGGACAACCCAGGGGTGGCTACACCTTC.

The chain recombines TRBV28 with TRBJ1-4, with 7 bases matching TRBD1. Germline V gives CDR1 MDHEN, CDR2 SYDVKM. V trimming: 6 bases; J trimming: 0 bases; junction bases outside the gene matches: 16. The CDR3 runs to 19 residues. CDR3 amino acids: CASRDFPGQDPATNEKLFF. The CDR3 nucleotides read TGTGCCAGCAGGGACTTCCCTGGACAGGACCCTGCAACTAATGAAAAACTGTTTTTT.